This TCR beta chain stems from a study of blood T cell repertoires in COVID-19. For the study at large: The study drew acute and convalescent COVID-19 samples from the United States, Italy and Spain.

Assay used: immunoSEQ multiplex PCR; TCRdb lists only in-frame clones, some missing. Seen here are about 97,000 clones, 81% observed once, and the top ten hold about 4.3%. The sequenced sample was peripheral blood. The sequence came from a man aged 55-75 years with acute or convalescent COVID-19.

Written as DNA, the CDR3 is TGTGCCAGCAGCTCCGTCGGGACAGGGATAATGGGGACTGAAGCTTTCTTT. Translated: CASSSVGTGIMGTEAFF. The chain uses TRBV28 and TRBJ1-1; 9 bases agree with TRBD1. CDR3 size: 17 residues. J gave up 5 bases and V 6 bases, and 16 bases lay outside the gene matches. Germline V CDR1 and CDR2: MDHEN, SYDVKM.